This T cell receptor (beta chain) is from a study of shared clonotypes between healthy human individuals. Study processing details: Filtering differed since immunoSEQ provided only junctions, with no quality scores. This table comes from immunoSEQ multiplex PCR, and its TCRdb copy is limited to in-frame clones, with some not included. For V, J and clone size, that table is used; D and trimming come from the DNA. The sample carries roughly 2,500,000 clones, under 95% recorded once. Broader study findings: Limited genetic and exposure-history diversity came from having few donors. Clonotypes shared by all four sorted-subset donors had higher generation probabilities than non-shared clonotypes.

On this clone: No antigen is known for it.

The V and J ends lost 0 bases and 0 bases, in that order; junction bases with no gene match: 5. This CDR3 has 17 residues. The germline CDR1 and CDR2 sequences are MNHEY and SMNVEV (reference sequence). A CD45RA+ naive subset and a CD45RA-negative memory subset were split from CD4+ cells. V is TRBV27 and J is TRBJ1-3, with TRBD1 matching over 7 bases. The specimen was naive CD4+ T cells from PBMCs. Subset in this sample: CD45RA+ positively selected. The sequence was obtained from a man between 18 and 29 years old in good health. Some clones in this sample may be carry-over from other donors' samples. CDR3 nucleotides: TGTGCCAGCAGTTTATCCCGGACAGGTGTCTCTGGAAACACCATATATTTT. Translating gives CASSLSRTGVSGNTIYF.